The 3 T cell receptor beta chains reported below all come from one sample, sequenced in a study of cytomegalovirus exposure and HLA in healthy donors. The PCR had 60 Vbeta and 13 Jbeta primers. Libraries were prepared by immunoSEQ multiplex PCR; TCRdb keeps only in-frame clonotypes and omits some of them. This sample yields under 200,000 clones, of which 84% are seen a single time; over 2% belongs to the top ten. Sample: PBMCs. The origin of the receptors is a woman aged 45-59 years in good health and CMV-seropositive.

This CDR3 reads CASSYQPRDTEAFF. CDR3 coding DNA: TGTGCCAGCAGCTACCAACCCCGGGACACTGAAGCTTTCTTT. The genes are TRBV2 and TRBJ1-1; no clear D. Trimming shortened V by 6 bases and J by 3 bases, and 14 bases separated the two germline ends. The CDR3 is made up of 14 amino acids. Germline loops: CDR1 SNHLY, CDR2 FYNNEI.

The chain uses TRBV5-1 and TRBJ1-1, with TRBD1 as a possible D gene (5 bases). V dropped 4 bases and J dropped 2 bases, with 15 bases sitting between them. This CDR3 spans 15 amino acids. CDR1 is SGHRS and CDR2 is YFSETQ in the germline V gene. DNA of the CDR3: TGCGCCAGCAGCCCATCGCCAGGGCAAAACACTGAAGCTTTCTTT. Translated: CASSPSPGQNTEAFF.

This chain joins TRBV9 and TRBJ2-5; weak D call: TRBD1 (6 bases). This CDR3 comprises 13 residues. In germline, CDR1 is SGDLS, CDR2 YYNGEE. The ends were cut back, 1 base at V and 3 bases at J, with 7 bases in the middle. The CDR3 region is CASSVNREETQYF. CDR3 DNA sequence: TGTGCCAGCAGCGTAAACAGGGAAGAGACCCAGTACTTC.